This TCR beta chain stems from a study of blood T cell repertoires in COVID-19. Per germline, CDR1 SEHNR and CDR2 FQNEAQ (reference sequence). The CDR3 runs 14 residues. Between the trimmed V and J ends, which lost 2 bases and 5 bases, there was a span of 12 bases. Per the original data handling: By means of reference gene primer amplification, nucleated cell counts were estimated. Libraries were prepared by immunoSEQ multiplex PCR; TCRdb keeps only in-frame clonotypes and omits some of them. That table is the source of V, J and clone size, and D and trimming were worked out from the DNA. Among about 58,000 clones, about 91% were seen once, and the ten largest hold roughly an eighth.

This TCR was sampled from a woman in her sixties or seventies with active COVID-19. J is TRBJ1-2 and V is TRBV7-9; D might be TRBD1 (5 bases). Sequenced: peripheral blood. CDR3 nucleotide sequence: TGTGCCAGCAGCTTATCAGGGCCGATTTATGGCTACACCTTC. Residues: CASSLSGPIYGYTF.